These T cell receptor beta chains were read from a single sample in a study of T cells in Graves' hyperthyroidism and ophthalmopathy. In TCRdb, the multiplex PCR reads were re-called with MiXCR into one record per CDR3 protein. The sample has hundreds of thousands of distinct CDR3 sequences; less than 25% are singletons. Input material: blood. These receptors came from a man under 40 with Graves' ophthalmopathy. CDR3s include the opening cysteine and the closing phenylalanine or tryptophan.

TRBV4-2	TRBJ2-1	CASSQVVLVAYNEQFF
TRBV30	TRBJ1-4	CAWSPSRTAPNEKLFF
TRBV28	TRBJ1-5	CASSFLRVSNQPQHF
TRBV28	TRBJ1-5	CASSLPAHRQPQHF
TRBV27	TRBJ2-3	CASSLTGGGTGTQYF
TRBV28	TRBJ2-5	CASSLRAGAVLETQYF
TRBV19	TRBJ1-1	CASSMWEGEAFF
TRBV7-3	TRBJ2-1	CASSLYSGGNEQFF
TRBV28	TRBJ1-5	CASSLGQVGQPQHF
TRBV30	TRBJ2-3	CAWRSVSTDTQYF
TRBV7-9	TRBJ2-1	CASSPLAGNEQFF
TRBV2	TRBJ1-2	CASRATGTNYGYTF
TRBV14	TRBJ1-2	CASSQAEGNYGYTF
TRBV29-1	TRBJ2-7	CSAALSAGAPYEQYF
TRBV7-2	TRBJ2-7	CASSPGATSYEQYF
TRBV4-1	TRBJ1-4	CASSQDRGGEKLFF
TRBV7-2	TRBJ2-1	CASSQGTASYSYNEQFF
TRBV7-8	TRBJ2-7	CASRTSGAYEQYF
TRBV20-1	TRBJ2-5	CSATTGGKRETQYF
TRBV19	TRBJ2-6	CASSLAGLSPGANVLTF
TRBV5-5	TRBJ2-2	CASSWGGELFF
TRBV19	TRBJ2-7	CASSMGVPYEQYF
TRBV5-1	TRBJ2-2	CASSSMSGGTGELFF
TRBV28	TRBJ1-2	CASSSGQGAYGYTF
TRBV11-2	TRBJ2-7	CASSLGGHFYEQYF
TRBV11-2	TRBJ2-2	CASSSVGELFF
TRBV2	TRBJ2-7	CASSALPTLSYEQYF
TRBV29-1	TRBJ2-5	CSVEDRGPGETQYF
TRBV20-1	TRBJ1-6	CSARDLEAVSPLHF
TRBV5-6	TRBJ2-7	CASSFVFEGRSYEQYF
TRBV7-9	TRBJ2-3	CASSLMTDTQYF
TRBV10-3	TRBJ2-6	CAITQGQGALGANVLTF
TRBV20-1	TRBJ2-3	CSARAGGPTDTQYF
TRBV28	TRBJ1-2	CASSRLAGTFGRGYTF